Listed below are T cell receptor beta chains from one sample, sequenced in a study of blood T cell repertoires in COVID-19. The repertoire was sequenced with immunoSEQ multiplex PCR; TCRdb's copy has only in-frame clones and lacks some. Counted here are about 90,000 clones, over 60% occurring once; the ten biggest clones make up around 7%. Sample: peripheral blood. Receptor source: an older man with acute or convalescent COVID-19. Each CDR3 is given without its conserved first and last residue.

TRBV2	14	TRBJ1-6	ASTTPDRGSSSPLH
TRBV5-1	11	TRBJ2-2	ASSLVSSGELF
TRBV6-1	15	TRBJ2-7	ASSVPATDFTLYEQY
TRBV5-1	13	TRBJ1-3	ASSGQGASGNTIY
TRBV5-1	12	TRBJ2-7	ASSPLAGAYEQY
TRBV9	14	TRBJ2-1	ASSVGQGSSYNEQF
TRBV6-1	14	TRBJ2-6	ASSEDRADGANVLT
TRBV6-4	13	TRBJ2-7	ASTFSGTGTYEQY
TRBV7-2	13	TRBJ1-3	ASRQARGSGNTIY
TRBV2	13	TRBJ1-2	ASSELEEADYGYT
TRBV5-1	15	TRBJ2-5	ASSLGLAGGSQETQY
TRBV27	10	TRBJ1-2	ASSPGGGGYT
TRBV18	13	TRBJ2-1	ASSTSTPPDNEQF
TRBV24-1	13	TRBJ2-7	ATSEGTSGSPEQY
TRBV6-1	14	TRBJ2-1	ASSGLLAGGYNEQF
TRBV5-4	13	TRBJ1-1	ASSRRDRMNTEAF
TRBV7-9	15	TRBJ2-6	ASSLAQGHSGANVLT
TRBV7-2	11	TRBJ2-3	ASSLIRTDTQY
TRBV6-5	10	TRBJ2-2	ASRPTTGELF
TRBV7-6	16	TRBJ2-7	ASSPRLAGELSSYEQY
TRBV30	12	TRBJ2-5	AWNLGQGQETQY
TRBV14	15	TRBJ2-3	ASSHLPGSLSTDTQY
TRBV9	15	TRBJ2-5	ASSVRASGTPRETQY
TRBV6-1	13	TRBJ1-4	ASSEAPGVGEKLF
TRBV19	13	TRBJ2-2	ASRGSGRATGELF
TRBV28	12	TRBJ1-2	ASSFIGQGYGYT
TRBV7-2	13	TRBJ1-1	ASSLEGGLNTEAF
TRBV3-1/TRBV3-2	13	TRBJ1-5	ASSQDNRGNQPQH
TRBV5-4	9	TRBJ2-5	ASSIQETQY
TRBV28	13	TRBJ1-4	ASSLRDLLNEKLF
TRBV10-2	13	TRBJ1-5	ASCKDGQSNQPQH
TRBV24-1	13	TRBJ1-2	ATSDFQGGDGAYT